This T cell receptor beta chain was identified in a study of blood T cell repertoires in COVID-19. The wider study: COVID-19 samples from acute and convalescent phases originated in the United States, Italy and Spain. PBMCs, B-cell-depleted T cells, or T cells provided the cDNA or gDNA that made up the material.

In the original workflow: Estimation of nucleated cell counts was performed using reference gene primer amplification. Method: immunoSEQ multiplex PCR; TCRdb's copy keeps in-frame clones and lacks some. The V and J calls and the clone size are those of that table, but D and trimming were determined from the DNA. Of over 200,000 clones in the sample, 89% were seen once. From germline, CDR1 is MNHEY and CDR2 SVGAGI. There are 13 residues in the CDR3. V dropped 8 bases and J dropped 0 bases, with 11 bases sitting between them. This clone was found once. The clonotype was recovered from a man aged 55-75 years who had recovered from COVID-19. The chain uses TRBV6-5 and TRBJ2-7, with D unresolved. Sequencing was carried out using peripheral blood. The CDR3 coding sequence is TGTGCCAGCCTACAGATAAGCTCCTACGAGCAGTACTTC. This gives the protein CASLQISSYEQYF.